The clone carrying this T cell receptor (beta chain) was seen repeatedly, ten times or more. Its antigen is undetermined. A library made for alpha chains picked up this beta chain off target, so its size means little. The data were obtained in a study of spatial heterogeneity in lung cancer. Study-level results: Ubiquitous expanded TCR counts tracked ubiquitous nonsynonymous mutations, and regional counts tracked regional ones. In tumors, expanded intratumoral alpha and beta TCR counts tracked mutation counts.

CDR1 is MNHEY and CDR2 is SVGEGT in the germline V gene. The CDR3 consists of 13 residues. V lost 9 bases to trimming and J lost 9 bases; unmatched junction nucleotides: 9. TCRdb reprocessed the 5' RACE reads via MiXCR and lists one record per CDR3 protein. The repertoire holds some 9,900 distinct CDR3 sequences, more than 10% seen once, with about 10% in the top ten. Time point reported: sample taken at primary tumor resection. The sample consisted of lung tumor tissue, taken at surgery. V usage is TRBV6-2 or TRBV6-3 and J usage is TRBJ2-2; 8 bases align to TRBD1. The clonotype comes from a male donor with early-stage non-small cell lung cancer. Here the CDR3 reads CASTRTGSRELFF. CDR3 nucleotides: TGTGCCAGTACTCGGACAGGGTCCCGGGAGCTGTTTTTT.